This T cell receptor beta chain was sequenced for a study of radiation and T cells in renal cell carcinoma. TCRdb's copy holds only in-frame clones and misses some; the assay was immunoSEQ multiplex PCR. The table lists tens of thousands of clones, 82% of them singletons, with roughly 6% in the top ten. This sample's time point: baseline pretreatment blood. Treatment of the sample: 15 Gy SBRT to primary tumor, nephrectomy 4 weeks later. Radiation-treated patients gave blood at baseline, week 2 and week 4. Clear cell pathology was present in this patient's renal cell carcinoma. Germline-derived CDR1 and CDR2 are SGHDN and FVKESK. V lost 2 bases and J lost 6, with 15 bases in between. The CDR3 runs 15 residues.

The chain links TRBV14 to TRBJ2-3; D is uncertain. The origin of this receptor is a man aged 60 to 75 with renal cell carcinoma. This specimen was blood, taken from a patient whose treatment included radiotherapy and nephrectomy. CDR3: CASSQTLHPLDTQYF. CDR3 DNA sequence: TGTGCCAGCAGCCAAACGCTCCACCCGTTGGATACGCAGTATTTT.